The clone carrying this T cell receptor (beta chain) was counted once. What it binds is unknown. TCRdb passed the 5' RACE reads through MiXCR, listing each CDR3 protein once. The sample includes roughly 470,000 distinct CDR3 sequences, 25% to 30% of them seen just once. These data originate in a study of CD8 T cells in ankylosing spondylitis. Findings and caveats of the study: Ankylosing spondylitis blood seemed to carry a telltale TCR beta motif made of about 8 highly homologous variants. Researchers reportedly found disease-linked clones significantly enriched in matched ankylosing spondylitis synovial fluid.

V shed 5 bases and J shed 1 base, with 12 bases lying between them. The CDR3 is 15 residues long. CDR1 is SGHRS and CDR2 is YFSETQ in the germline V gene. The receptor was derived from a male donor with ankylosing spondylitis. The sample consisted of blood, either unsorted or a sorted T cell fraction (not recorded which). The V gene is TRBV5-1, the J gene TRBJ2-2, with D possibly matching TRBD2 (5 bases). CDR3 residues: CASRPAVMNTGELFF. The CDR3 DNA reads TGCGCCAGCAGGCCAGCGGTTATGAACACCGGGGAGCTGTTTTTT.